These 28 T cell receptor beta chains originate from one sample sequenced in a study of CD4 T cells in relation to SARS-CoV-2 and coronaviruses. Unexposed donor CD4+ T cells date from 2011-2018, before the COVID-19 pandemic. The repertoire was sequenced with immunoSEQ multiplex PCR; TCRdb's copy has only in-frame clones and lacks some. The repertoire holds about 59,000 clones, with roughly 89% as singletons. The sequenced sample consisted of memory CD4+ T cells from PBMCs. These receptors all stem from a human donor in good health.

The chain links TRBV23-1 to TRBJ2-5; D unresolved. TRBV23-1 is filed as an ORF, its function uncertain. Trimming cost V 4 bases and J 2 bases, with 8 bases left between them. This CDR3 has 13 residues. CDR3 DNA: TGCGCCAGCAGTCGGCGCCGACAAGAGACCCAGTACTTC. Protein product: CASSRRRQETQYF.

A single count supports this clone. V and J are TRBV23-1 and TRBJ2-1; 10 bases are a match to TRBD2. TRBV23-1 has ORF status, its function being uncertain. Trimming removed 0 bases from V and 5 bases from J; junction bases left unmatched: 1. The CDR3 is made up of 15 amino acids. This chain's CDR3 is CASSQSAGGNNEQFF. The CDR3 DNA sequence: TGCGCCAGCAGTCAATCAGCGGGGGGGAACAATGAGCAGTTCTTC.

The V call is TRBV21-1, the J call TRBJ2-7; whether TRBD1, the table's D call, matches the DNA was not checked. TRBV21-1 is termed a pseudogene. The CDR3 has 15 amino acids. In DNA, the CDR3 is TGTGCCAGCAGCGTCGGGGGACAGCCCGGGGACGAGCAGTACTTC. Translating it yields CASSVGGQPGDEQYF.

This clone was seen once. The chain recombines TRBV24-1 with TRBJ2-1; 9 bases are shared with TRBD2. The length of the CDR3 is 17 residues. V lost 4 bases to trimming and J lost 3 bases; unmatched junction nucleotides: 9. Germline CDR1 and CDR2: KGHDR and SFDVKD. Here the CDR3 reads CATSDGYSSGNYNEQFF. CDR3 sequence (DNA): TGTGCCACCAGTGACGGGTACTCTAGCGGGAACTACAATGAGCAGTTCTTC.

The rearrangement joins TRBV5-1 to TRBJ2-7; D is uncertain. The length of the CDR3 is 14 residues. V lost 1 base to trimming and J lost 0 bases, with 8 bases between them. Germline assignment: CDR1 SGHRS and CDR2 YFSETQ. This CDR3 is CASSLIPSSYEQYF. In DNA form, the CDR3 reads TGCGCCAGCAGCTTGATTCCTAGCTCCTACGAGCAGTACTTC.

CDR3: CASSRDVNSGANVLTF. The CDR3 DNA reads TGTGCCAGCAGCCGGGACGTGAACTCTGGGGCCAACGTCCTGACTTTC. This chain links TRBV7-2 with TRBJ2-6; D may correspond to TRBD1 or TRBD2 (5 bases each). Trimming removed 5 bases at V and 0 bases at J, with 11 bases between. This CDR3 has 16 amino acids. Looked up from germline, CDR1 is SGHTA and CDR2 is FQGNSA.

This clone was detected only a few times. The chain couples TRBV28 to TRBJ2-7; 8 positions agree with TRBD1. The V segment lost 3 bases and the J segment 12 bases; nucleotides outside the gene matches: 13. The germline V gene has CDR1 MDHEN and CDR2 SYDVKM. This CDR3 has 14 residues. In DNA, the CDR3 is TGTGCCAGCAGTTTGGCGCAGGGGGCGATCCTGGCGTACTTC. Residues: CASSLAQGAILAYF.

This clone came up once. The chain recombines TRBV6-5 with TRBJ1-5; D is unclear. Germline V gene sequence: CDR1 MNHEY, CDR2 SVGAGI. Trimming cost V 7 bases and J 2 bases, with 12 bases left between them. The CDR3 is 14 residues long. CDR3 region: CASKITAGNQPQHF. CDR3 nucleotides: TGTGCCAGCAAAATAACAGCGGGCAATCAGCCCCAGCATTTT.

A single count supports this clone. The genes are TRBV3-1 (or the pseudogene TRBV3-2) and TRBJ2-3; the D call may be TRBD1 or TRBD2 (5 bases each). Trimming stripped 1 base from V and 7 bases from J, with 15 bases between. The CDR3 extends over 15 amino acids. Germline V gene sequence: CDR1 LGHDT, CDR2 YNNKEL (reference sequence). The CDR3 DNA sequence: TGTGCCAGCAGCCAAGGACCCCGGGGCCGTTATACGCAGTATTTT. Translating it yields CASSQGPRGRYTQYF.

The CDR3 sequence is CASSQDRVGEQYF. The CDR3 nucleotides are TGCGCCAGCAGCCAAGACAGGGTCGGCGAGCAGTACTTC. The chain carries TRBV10-1 and TRBJ2-7; 7 bases are a match to TRBD1. The CDR3 runs 13 residues. CDR1 is WNHNN and CDR2 is SYGVQD in the germline V gene (reference sequence). The V and J ends lost 6 bases and 6 bases, in that order; junction bases with no gene match: 8.

The chain employs TRBV2 and TRBJ2-3; D is possibly TRBD2 (6 bases). Germline CDR1 reads SNHLY; CDR2 reads FYNNEI. CDR3 length: 14 residues. CDR3 in amino acids: CADGGKLKTDTQYF. CDR3 coding DNA: TGTGCAGACGGCGGGAAGTTGAAGACAGATACGCAGTATTTT.

This sequence joins TRBV19 and TRBJ2-1; a possible D gene is TRBD1 (6 bases). The CDR3 runs to 17 residues. The ends were cut back, 0 bases at V and 4 bases at J, with 16 bases in the middle. Germline V CDR1 and CDR2: LNHDA, SQIVND (reference sequence). Here the CDR3 DNA reads TGTGCCAGTAGTATAGATCATCGACAGGTGGGATACAATGAGCAGTTCTTC. This sequence encodes CASSIDHRQVGYNEQFF.

V usage is TRBV9 and J usage is TRBJ2-1, with TRBD1 matching over 7 bases. V dropped 0 bases and J dropped 0; count of bases not matched to a gene: 6. Germline V lookup: CDR1 SGDLS, CDR2 YYNGEE. The length of the CDR3 is 17 residues. The DNA of the CDR3 is TGTGCCAGCAGCGTAGCCTCGACAGGGAGCTCCTACAATGAGCAGTTCTTC. This codes for CASSVASTGSSYNEQFF. The full variable domain, in which reference TRBV9 and TRBJ2-1 provide the parts outside the CDR3, is DSGVTQTPKHLITATGQRVTLRCSPRSGDLSVYWYQQSLDQGLQFLIQYYNGEERAKGNILERFSAQQFPDLHSELNLSSLELGDSALYFCASSVASTGSSYNEQFFGPGTRLTVL.

The chain combines TRBV5-3 with TRBJ2-7; 7 bases line up with TRBD1. TRBV5-3 is sorted into the ORF group, with uncertain function. This CDR3 is 13 amino acids long. After removal of 8 bases from V and 2 bases from J, the junction contained 7 bases not matched to a gene. The CDR3 bases are TGTGCCAGTTACGACAGGGTGACCTACGAGCAGTACTTC. It specifies CASYDRVTYEQYF.

The genes are TRBV18 and TRBJ2-7; weak D call: TRBD2 (6 bases). Germline CDR1 and CDR2: KGHSH and LQKENI. The CDR3 runs to 13 residues. V lost 1 base to trimming and J lost 5 bases, with 9 bases between them. CDR3 nucleotide sequence: TGTGCCAGCTCACCACGGGCGGGGCACGAGCAGTACTTC. Protein: CASSPRAGHEQYF.

This clone was seen a single time. V gene TRBV6-4 combines with J gene TRBJ2-3; D may be TRBD1 (6 bases). V lost 4 bases and J lost 1, with 15 bases in between. The CDR3 runs 16 residues. CDR1 is MRHNA and CDR2 is SNTAGT in the germline V gene. The DNA of the CDR3 is TGTGCCAGCAGTGCCCTCGGGACATCCCGCACAGATACGCAGTATTTT. Protein product: CASSALGTSRTDTQYF.

The chain combines TRBV10-2 with TRBJ2-4; D gene unclear. CDR1 is WSHSY, CDR2 SAAADI, per germline. V was clipped by 4 bases and J by 10 bases, with 5 bases between them. This CDR3 has 10 residues. DNA of the CDR3: TGCGCCAGCAGTGGAAGGATTCAGTACTTC. Protein sequence: CASSGRIQYF.

The V and J genes are TRBV5-1 and TRBJ2-1; the match to TRBD2 covers 9 bases. CDR3 size: 14 residues. In germline, CDR1 is SGHRS, CDR2 YFSETQ. V was pared by 1 base and J by 5 bases, with 1 base of the junction left unmatched. The CDR3 region is CASSLQRGDNEQFF. The DNA for the CDR3 is TGCGCCAGCAGCTTGCAGCGGGGGGACAATGAGCAGTTCTTC.

This chain links TRBV7-2 with TRBJ2-7; weak D call: TRBD1 (5 bases). There are 15 residues in the CDR3. The germline gives CDR1 SGHTA, CDR2 FQGNSA. V was trimmed by 2 bases and J by 5 bases, leaving 16 bases between them. CDR3 in amino acids: CASSLSVSQGHEQYF. The CDR3 nucleotides read TGTGCCAGCAGCTTATCTGTATCCCAGGGCCACGAGCAGTACTTC.

The chain joins TRBV4-1 to TRBJ2-7; the D gene could be TRBD1 or TRBD2 (6 bases each). V dropped 3 bases and J dropped 3 bases, with 18 bases sitting between them. CDR1 is MGHRA, CDR2 YSYEKL, per germline. This CDR3 contains 16 residues. CDR3 loop: CASSQRGDTANYEQYF. CDR3 nucleotides: TGCGCCAGCAGCCAGAGGGGGGACACCGCCAACTACGAGCAGTACTTC.

The chain combines TRBV5-1 with TRBJ1-5; perhaps TRBD1 as D (5 bases). CDR3 length: 13 residues. V was clipped by 0 bases and J by 11 bases, with 12 bases between them. Germline V gene data show CDR1 as SGHRS and CDR2 as YFSETQ. The CDR3 DNA is TGCGCCAGCAGCTTGGAAGGGGCGGGGGCCCAGCATTTT. The encoded protein is CASSLEGAGAQHF.

V is TRBV9 and J is TRBJ2-6, with 12 bases aligning to TRBD1. After removal of 3 bases from V and 3 bases from J, the junction contained 4 bases not matched to a gene. The CDR3 has 17 amino acids. Germline V gives CDR1 SGDLS, CDR2 YYNGEE. The CDR3 is CASSAGDRGLGANVLTF. The DNA of the CDR3 is TGTGCCAGCAGCGCGGGGGACAGGGGGCTTGGGGCCAACGTCCTGACTTTC.

The rearrangement uses TRBV2 and TRBJ2-5, with D hard to call. Germline V gives CDR1 SNHLY, CDR2 FYNNEI. CDR3 length: 13 amino acids. V lost 4 bases and J 5 bases, leaving 11 bases between the germline ends. CDR3 region: CASSVGSVETQYF. CDR3 nucleotides: TGTGCCAGCAGTGTTGGGTCGGTGGAGACCCAGTACTTC.

V and J are TRBV3-1 (or the pseudogene TRBV3-2) and TRBJ1-3, with D possibly matching TRBD1 (6 bases). Germline V gene data show CDR1 as LGHDT and CDR2 as YNNKEL (reference sequence). V was trimmed by 3 bases and J by 4 bases, leaving 16 bases between them. This CDR3 has 16 residues. The CDR3 is CASSHHGTSTGNTIYF. The DNA of the CDR3 is TGTGCCAGCAGCCACCACGGGACATCAACCGGAAACACCATATATTTT.

This clone was seen more than once but under ten times. This chain uses TRBV28 with TRBJ1-5; D call uncertain. The CDR3 length is 18 residues. Germline loops: CDR1 MDHEN, CDR2 SYDVKM. V lost 2 bases and J lost 1, with 18 bases in between. The CDR3 spells CASSLDVSITASNQPQHF. CDR3 nucleotides: TGTGCCAGCAGTTTAGATGTCTCGATAACAGCGAGCAATCAGCCCCAGCATTTT. Full variable domain (rest looked up from reference TRBV28 and TRBJ1-5): DVKVTQSSRYLVKRTGEKVFLECVQDMDHENMFWYRQDPGLGLRLIYFSYDVKMKEKGDIPEGYSVSREKKERFSLILESASTNQTSMYLCASSLDVSITASNQPQHFGDGTRLSIL.

This clone was seen just once. This rearrangement joins TRBV9 to TRBJ2-2, with no clear D. Germline CDR1 reads SGDLS; CDR2 reads YYNGEE. The CDR3 is 12 residues long. Trimming took 4 bases from V and 3 from J, leaving 4 bases between them. The CDR3 here is CASSLYTGELFF. For the CDR3, the DNA is TGTGCCAGCAGCCTTTACACCGGGGAGCTGTTTTTT.

This chain connects TRBV30 to TRBJ2-2; D may be TRBD2 (6 bases). Germline CDR1 reads GTSNPN; CDR2 reads SVGIG (reference sequence). The CDR3 contains 16 residues. V was pared by 4 bases and J by 0 bases, with 15 bases between. The CDR3 here is CAWTRGTLANTGELFF. The CDR3 region has the DNA TGTGCCTGGACCAGAGGGACTCTCGCGAACACCGGGGAGCTGTTTTTT.

CDR3 in amino acids: CASRRGGDRRTYEQYF. In DNA form, the CDR3 reads TGTGCCAGCAGACGAGGTGGGGACAGAAGGACCTACGAGCAGTACTTC. The chain uses TRBV21-1 and TRBJ2-7; the table calls TRBD1, which could not be checked here. TRBV21-1 is a pseudogene. The CDR3 covers 16 residues.